This T cell receptor beta chain was observed in a study of shared T cell receptors in the human thymus. This clone occurred once. TCRdb's copy holds only in-frame clones and misses some; the assay was immunoSEQ multiplex PCR. The data hold about 610,000 clones, with approximately 87% observed a single time. The germline V gene has CDR1 LNHDA and CDR2 SQIVND (reference sequence). The CDR3 runs 13 residues. V was trimmed by 7 bases and J by 3 bases, leaving 12 bases between them. Separately, the same data were catalogued under a study of human thymus T cells.

The sequence was obtained from a boy in the first two years of life with a congenital heart defect. This chain connects TRBV19 to TRBJ1-2, with D perhaps matching TRBD1 (6 bases). Source material: thymocytes. The CDR3 reads CASTRGAYYGYTF. CDR3 in DNA: TGTGCCAGTACTCGGGGGGCGTACTATGGCTACACCTTC.